This section outlines one T cell receptor beta chain sequence together with its context. Its antigen is not yet known. Per-nucleotide qualities are absent, and no much larger clonotype sits a single base away. Using the deep immunoSEQ assay, TCR CDR3 regions were amplified from genomic DNA by multiplex PCR. Extracted genomic DNA from each cell subset was spread evenly across all wells of several immunoSEQ 96-well plates, with each plate serving as a replicate. For sorted subsets, each replicate PCR was loaded with 200 ng genomic DNA, equivalent to approximately 33,000 T cell genomes. Purified libraries were quantified with a Qubit 3.0 fluorometer, sized on a Bioanalyzer 2100, and re-quantified with the KAPA Library Quantification kit. Every immunoSEQ 96-well plate was sequenced on a separate single-read 150-cycle Illumina NextSeq 550 flow cell. The authors' analysis ran thus. The immunoSEQ output contained only junctional sequences without quality scores, so filtering could not match that applied to full-length reads. Sequences were annotated with PyIR, a Python wrapper for IgBLAST v1.9, using IMGT germline references to assign V/J genes and CDR3. Reads with weak V/J assignments (E-value above 1e-6), missing CDR3, stop codons, out-of-frame junctions, or ambiguous translated residues were removed. V3J clonotypes were defined as sequences sharing the same inferred V gene, J gene, and CDR3 amino acid sequence. To compute the percentage overlap between repertoires, the number of shared unique clonotypes was divided by the size of the smaller repertoire. Repertoire richness was assessed with RTK rarefaction, the Chao1 estimator, and Recon v2.1 estimates of unobserved clonotypes. For all TCRbeta clonotypes obtained by the gDNA method from a few donors, generation probabilities were computed with OLGA. Not all clones reach the TCRdb copy of this immuneACCESS table, which keeps in-frame sequences only. Checked studies attribute under half of the gap to unresolved V genes and leave the rest unexplained. The DNA gave D and trimming, while V, J and clone size come from that table. Recorded for this sample are approximately 1.5 million clones; around 98% of them occurred a single time. In total, the top ten clones hold 0.45% of the sample.

V sheds 1 base and J sheds 3 bases, leaving 7 bases between their ends. The CDR3 starts with the cysteine, ends with the phenylalanine, and has 13 residues. This entry keeps only the CDR3 DNA: 39 bases, framed from base 1. In the germline V gene (reference sequence), CDR1 corresponds to SGHKS and CDR2 to YYEKEE. The data stem from a study of shared clonotypes between healthy human individuals (TCRdb year 2020). For context, the study as a whole: The cohort comprised a couple of women and a few men aged 18 to 49 years. Per donor, three plates each were used for CD4 naive and CD4 memory, two for CD8 naive, and one for CD8 memory. The study deeply sequenced blood TCR repertoires of about 5 healthy adults to estimate repertoire size and the extent of clonotype sharing between individuals. Libraries were prepared and TCR repertoires were sequenced by different laboratories using diverse techniques, in order to increase sequencing depth and limit assay-specific biases. Per donor, leukapheresis produced somewhere between about 0.8 and 9 billion PBMCs.

Donors were healthy HIV-negative adults with no recently reported acute infections or vaccinations. All donors were Caucasian adults living in Nashville, Tennessee, USA. CD4+ T cells were enriched by magnetic negative selection, after which naive cells were positively selected on CD45RA and the negative fraction was taken as the memory subset. After blood collection by leukapheresis, PBMCs were isolated using Ficoll-Histopaque density gradient centrifugation and then cryopreserved in the vapor phase of liquid nitrogen. Purity and quantity of every magnetically sorted T cell population were checked by analytical flow cytometry. Genomic DNA was isolated from each sorted fraction and quantified by UV absorbance on a Nanodrop 2000c. What the authors observed across the whole study: Clonotypes shared by all four sorted-subset donors showed higher generation probabilities than non-shared clonotypes. Larger estimated clonotype richness was generally found for naive subsets than for memory subsets. Pairwise subsampling led to the expectation that sequencing depth would affect the degree of clonotype sharing among donors. About 5% of naive CD4, roughly 3.6% of naive CD8, 2% to 2.5% of memory CD4, and more than 0.35% of memory CD8 clonotypes were shared across several donors. Rarefaction of sorted-subset datasets indicated incomplete sequencing despite the large sequencing depth. Sampling was restricted to blood, and TCR repertoires in tissues likely differ from the TCR repertoires found in blood. The small number of donors limited the genetic and exposure-history diversity represented.

The sequence was collected from a man aged 25 to 45 in good health. This chain joins TRBV5-5 to TRBJ2-5; a tentative D call is TRBD2 (6 bases match). Sequencing used naive CD4+ T cells sorted from blood. This sample's cell subset or site label indicates: CD45RA+ positively selected. The CDR3 region: CASSLSGEETQYF. The bases read TGTGCCAGCAGCTTGTCGGGAGAAGAGACCCAGTACTTC. Extended through the reference TRBV5-5 and TRBJ2-5 proteins, this CDR3 yields the full variable domain: DAGVTQSPTHLIKTRGQQVTLRCSPISGHKSVSWYQQVLGQGPQFIFQYYEKEERGRGNFPDRFSARQFPNYSSELNVNALLLGDSALYLCASSLSGEETQYFGPGTRLLVL.